The rows below give T cell receptor beta chains drawn from one sample of a study of vaccination and CD4 T cells after COVID-19. Their antigens are not known. TCRdb re-analysed the PCR reads in MiXCR, keeping a single row per CDR3 protein. In the table there are approximately 26,000 distinct CDR3 sequences, approximately 37% of which are singletons. Sequencing was performed on CD4+ T cells from blood, cultured in vitro. Receptors were obtained from a human donor who had recovered from COVID-19. CDR3s include the opening cysteine and the closing phenylalanine or tryptophan. Each record gives: J gene, D gene, clone size, V gene, CDR3 DNA, CDR3 protein. D genes are given only for firm matches. Size tells how often a clone was seen (once, few, many) or the class of an expanded clone, and some rows leave it out.

J gene: TRBJ2-3
D gene: TRBD2
clone size: NA
V gene: TRBV10-1
CDR3 DNA: TGCGCCAGCAGTCCGGGACTAGCGGTGGATACGCAGTATTTT
CDR3 protein: CASSPGLAVDTQYF

J gene: TRBJ1-1
D gene: NA
clone size: NA
V gene: TRBV7-8
CDR3 DNA: TGTGCCAGCAGCTTAGGGACGTACACTGAAGCTTTCTTT
CDR3 protein: CASSLGTYTEAFF

J gene: TRBJ1-5
D gene: NA
clone size: few
V gene: TRBV15
CDR3 DNA: TGTGCCACCAGCAGCGGGGGAAGGCGTCAGCCCCAGCATTTT
CDR3 protein: CATSSGGRRQPQHF

J gene: TRBJ2-5
D gene: NA
clone size: few
V gene: TRBV28
CDR3 DNA: TGTGCCAGCAGTTTATATTACCAGAGGGGGAGCAGGCACGGGGAGACCCAGTACTTC
CDR3 protein: CASSLYYQRGSRHGETQYF

J gene: TRBJ1-5
D gene: NA
clone size: NA
V gene: TRBV7-8
CDR3 DNA: NA
CDR3 protein: CASTNQTSMYLCASRQTPRDPQHF

J gene: TRBJ1-5
D gene: NA
clone size: NA
V gene: TRBV28
CDR3 DNA: TGTGCCAGCAGACAGGGTGCAAATCAGCCCCAGCATTTT
CDR3 protein: CASRQGANQPQHF

J gene: TRBJ1-2
D gene: NA
clone size: NA
V gene: TRBV2
CDR3 DNA: TGTGCCAGCCTACTGACAGTGACTAACTATGGCTACACCTTC
CDR3 protein: CASLLTVTNYGYTF

J gene: TRBJ2-3
D gene: TRBD2
clone size: NA
V gene: TRBV29-1
CDR3 DNA: TGCAGCGCCAGGACTAGCGGGAGTCTCGCAGATACGCAGTATTTT
CDR3 protein: CSARTSGSLADTQYF

J gene: TRBJ1-1
D gene: NA
clone size: NA
V gene: TRBV28
CDR3 DNA: TGTGCCAGCAGTTTGATAACATTTCGTAGAGTGAATCGGAACACTGAAGCTTTCTTT
CDR3 protein: CASSLITFRRVNRNTEAFF

J gene: TRBJ1-4
D gene: TRBD1
clone size: NA
V gene: TRBV28
CDR3 DNA: TGTGCCAGCAAGGTAGGGGGCGGTGAAAAACTGTTTTTT
CDR3 protein: CASKVGGGEKLFF

J gene: TRBJ1-1
D gene: NA
clone size: NA
V gene: TRBV5-6
CDR3 DNA: TGTGCCAGCAGCAGCTTCGGTCCGGGGGCTCGAGCTTTCTTT
CDR3 protein: CASSSFGPGARAFF

J gene: TRBJ1-3
D gene: NA
clone size: NA
V gene: TRBV25-1
CDR3 DNA: TGTGCCAGCAGTGATTCGATGACCGTTCCTGGAAACACCATATATTTT
CDR3 protein: CASSDSMTVPGNTIYF

J gene: TRBJ2-6
D gene: TRBD1
clone size: NA
V gene: TRBV11-1
CDR3 DNA: TGTGCCAGCAGCAGAGACAGGGCTGGGGCCAACGTCCTGACTTTC
CDR3 protein: CASSRDRAGANVLTF

J gene: TRBJ1-6
D gene: TRBD1
clone size: NA
V gene: TRBV2
CDR3 DNA: TGTGCCAGCAGGGACAGGGAGAGATCACCCCTCCACTTT
CDR3 protein: CASRDRERSPLHF

J gene: TRBJ1-1
D gene: NA
clone size: NA
V gene: TRBV20-1
CDR3 DNA: TGCAGTGCAACAGCGGGGGGATTTCGAGGGGTCACTGAAGCTTTCTTT
CDR3 protein: CSATAGGFRGVTEAFF